A single sample is the source of the 18 T cell receptor beta chains below, sequenced in a study of cytomegalovirus exposure and HLA in healthy donors. PCR used 60 Vbeta primers and 13 Jbeta primers. TCRdb's copy holds only in-frame clones and misses some; the assay was immunoSEQ multiplex PCR. The table has 140,000 to 150,000 clones, approximately 79% seen once. The sample taken for sequencing was PBMCs. These receptors were collected from a woman aged 30 to 39 in good health and CMV-seronegative.

This chain connects TRBV18 to TRBJ1-1; D perhaps matches TRBD1 (6 bases). The CDR3 extends over 15 amino acids. V was trimmed by 1 base and J by 7 bases, leaving 16 bases between them. CDR1 and CDR2 from the germline V gene are KGHSH and LQKENI. The CDR3 coding sequence is TGTGCCAGCTCACCACAGTCTGGGACACCTAATGAAGCTTTCTTT. It translates to CASSPQSGTPNEAFF.

This clone was detected a few times. Other DNA sequences within the sample encode an identical CDR3. The chain has TRBV11-3 and TRBJ2-1, with 8 bases fitting TRBD2. V lost 1 base and J lost 6; bases outside the gene matches: 2. CDR3 length: 14 amino acids. Looked up from germline, CDR1 is SGHNT and CDR2 is YENEEA. DNA of the CDR3: TGTGCCAGCAGCTTAGGCGGGGGGTTCAATGAGCAGTTCTTC. It specifies CASSLGGGFNEQFF.

In its sample, this clone was seen a few times. The chain employs TRBV6-1 and TRBJ1-2; TRBD1 matches 9 bases. CDR3 length: 13 residues. The germline gives CDR1 MNHNS, CDR2 SASEGT. V shed 5 bases, J shed 10 bases, and the junction held 8 bases outside the gene matches. CDR3 region: CASSRRTGDDYTF. The DNA for the CDR3 is TGTGCCAGCAGTCGTCGGACAGGGGATGACTACACCTTC.

This clone was detected once. The genes are TRBV30 and TRBJ2-3; possible D gene TRBD1, 5 bases. This CDR3 is 14 amino acids long. Germline CDR1 GTSNPN, CDR2 SVGIG (reference sequence). V lost 2 bases, J lost 6 bases, and 15 bases lay in between. The CDR3 reads CAWSQGGSWDTQYF. The CDR3 DNA follows: TGTGCCTGGAGTCAGGGTGGGTCGTGGGATACGCAGTATTTT.

The genes are TRBV27 and TRBJ2-2, with D uncertain. Germline V gene sequence: CDR1 MNHEY, CDR2 SMNVEV (reference sequence). The CDR3 has 13 residues. Trimming pared 3 bases from V and 5 bases from J, leaving 7 bases between. CDR3 in DNA: TGTGCCAGCAGTTTCGAGGTTACCGGGGAGCTGTTTTTT. Translation gives CASSFEVTGELFF.

The J gene is TRBJ1-1, the V gene TRBV4-3; D not certain. This CDR3 has 11 residues. CDR1 is LGHNA and CDR2 is YSLEER in the germline V gene. Trimming pared 8 bases from V and 8 bases from J, leaving 12 bases between. CDR3 in DNA: TGCGCCAGCGGCACCTTTTCGGAAGCTTTCTTT. Amino acids: CASGTFSEAFF.

This clone was seen a few times. The chain carries TRBV11-2 and TRBJ1-1, with D possibly matching TRBD1 (6 bases). Trimming removed 1 base at V and 1 base at J, with 13 bases between. This CDR3 has 16 amino acids. Germline V gene lookup returns CDR1 SGHAT and CDR2 FQNNGV. The CDR3 loop is CASSLGGGTPNTEAFF. CDR3 DNA: TGTGCCAGCAGCTTAGGCGGTGGGACACCGAACACTGAAGCTTTCTTT.

This chain joins TRBV5-6 and TRBJ2-5; tentative D call: TRBD2 (7 bases). Germline V gene lookup returns CDR1 SGHDT and CDR2 YYEEEE. Trimming cost V 4 bases and J 2 bases, with 15 bases left between them. The CDR3 spans 15 residues. The CDR3 here is CASSLGGGRQETQYF. The DNA of the CDR3 is TGTGCCAGCAGCCTGGGGGGGGGCCGGCAAGAGACCCAGTACTTC.

The chain has TRBV10-3 and TRBJ2-5, with a tentative D call TRBD1 (6 bases). The ends were cut back, 6 bases at V and 5 bases at J, with 10 bases in the middle. Germline loops: CDR1 ENHRY, CDR2 SYGVKD. CDR3 size: 12 residues. The CDR3 spells CAIRQGGETQYF. The CDR3 DNA reads as TGTGCCATCAGACAGGGTGGGGAGACCCAGTACTTC.

The chain carries TRBV5-1 and TRBJ1-6, with TRBD1 identical over 7 bases. Trimming at V came to 0 bases and at J to 7 bases, leaving 4 bases not matched to a gene. The CDR3 covers 15 residues. Germline V gene lookup returns CDR1 SGHRS and CDR2 YFSETQ. The CDR3 spells CASSLDGQDNSPLHF. The CDR3 DNA sequence: TGCGCCAGCAGCTTGGATGGACAGGACAATTCACCCCTCCACTTT.

The V gene is TRBV10-3, the J gene TRBJ1-5; perhaps TRBD1 as D (6 bases). The closer fit of TRBJ2-3 to the DNA end suggests the J call may be wrong. The CDR3 sequence is 16 residues long. Per the germline V gene, CDR1 is ENHRY and CDR2 is SYGVKD. The CDR3, as DNA: TGTGCCATCAGTGAAGGGGGAATAAGGGGTTATCAGCCCCAGTATTTT. This gives the protein CAISEGGIRGYQPQYF.

This clone was observed a handful of times. The genes are TRBV19 and TRBJ1-5; the D gene is possibly TRBD1 (5 bases). This CDR3 is built from 13 residues. Trimming removed 7 bases from V and 4 bases from J, with 11 bases in between. Germline CDR1 reads LNHDA; CDR2 reads SQIVND (reference sequence). The CDR3 is CASNLGRNQPQHF. The CDR3 bases are TGTGCCAGTAATTTGGGGCGGAATCAGCCCCAGCATTTT.

The rearrangement links TRBV27 to TRBJ2-1; 10 nucleotides line up with TRBD2. The CDR3 extends over 14 amino acids. V trimming: 7 bases; J trimming: 4 bases; junction bases outside the gene matches: 4. Germline CDR1 is MNHEY and CDR2 is SMNVEV (reference sequence). CDR3 in amino acids: CASKTSGLYNEQFF. Here the CDR3 DNA reads TGTGCCAGCAAGACTAGCGGGCTTTACAATGAGCAGTTCTTC.

The chain has TRBV19 and TRBJ2-4, with 7 nucleotides matching TRBD1. The germline gives CDR1 LNHDA, CDR2 SQIVND (reference sequence). The CDR3 consists of 19 residues. J gave up 1 base and V 3 bases, and 15 bases lay outside the gene matches. The DNA for the CDR3 is TGTGCCAGTAGTATGAAGGAAGCAATGGGACAGTGGGCCAAAAACATTCAGTACTTC. Translated, it gives CASSMKEAMGQWAKNIQYF.

This rearrangement joins TRBV6-5 to TRBJ1-1; no firm D call. CDR1 and CDR2 from the germline V gene are MNHEY and SVGAGI. V gave up 5 bases and J gave up 3 bases, with 13 bases separating them. The CDR3 is made up of 14 amino acids. The CDR3 protein is CASSHRLGDTEAFF. As DNA, the CDR3 is TGTGCCAGCAGTCATCGGCTAGGCGACACTGAAGCTTTCTTT.

The chain links TRBV27 to TRBJ1-1, with 12 nucleotides matching TRBD1. Trimming took 10 bases from V and 5 from J; bases not matched to a gene: 17. CDR1 MNHEY and CDR2 SMNVEV come from the germline V gene (reference sequence). The length of the CDR3 is 17 residues. CDR3 in amino acids: CATRFKGQGAPRTEAFF. DNA for the CDR3: TGTGCCACCAGATTTAAGGGACAGGGGGCACCACGGACTGAAGCTTTCTTT.

This clone has just a few counts. The chain has TRBV5-1 and TRBJ2-1, with TRBD1 as a possible D gene (5 bases). Germline V gene sequence: CDR1 SGHRS, CDR2 YFSETQ. V lost 1 base to trimming and J lost 4 bases, with 18 bases between them. The CDR3 contains 17 residues. CDR3 nucleotides: TGCGCCAGCAGCTTGTTATTGAGGACATCCTCTTACAATGAGCAGTTCTTC. Its protein product is CASSLLLRTSSYNEQFF.

Only one count was recorded for this clone. V is TRBV7-6 and J is TRBJ2-1, with D perhaps matching TRBD1 (5 bases). Germline V CDR1 and CDR2: SGHVS, FNYEAQ. The CDR3 extends over 13 amino acids. The V gene lost 3 bases and the J gene lost 5 bases, with 8 bases spanning the gap. Written as DNA, the CDR3 is TGTGCCAGCAGCTTGGGGCTTAACAATGAGCAGTTCTTC. Translation gives CASSLGLNNEQFF.